This T cell receptor (beta chain) stems from a study of T cells in Graves' hyperthyroidism and ophthalmopathy. Study at large: Staff took peripheral blood when the initial diagnosis was made, before any treatment began.

Broader study findings: Most clonotypes expanded in the thyroid (above 0.001) were also present in blood. Classification by a 13 V-J model distinguished ophthalmopathy from stable hyperthyroidism.

Duration under 3 months, a NOSPECS grade of at least 4, and a Clinical Activity Score of at least 3 characterized the ophthalmopathy patients. The CDR3 regions of TCR beta were amplified from RNA transcripts. With the HTBI primer set, the TCR CDR3 went through a first round of RT-PCR. TCRdb reanalysed the multiplex PCR reads using MiXCR and keeps one entry per CDR3 protein. The data contain 450,000 to 550,000 distinct CDR3 sequences, roughly 25% of them seen just once; the ten biggest clones take up roughly 12%. The germline CDR1 and CDR2 sequences are LGHDT and YNNKEL (reference sequence). The V end lost 0 bases, the J end lost 1 base, and 18 bases lay between the germline ends. The length of the CDR3 is 18 residues. Regarding this clonotype: What it recognizes is unknown.

The sequenced sample consisted of blood. V gene TRBV3-1 combines with J gene TRBJ1-2, with D unclear. This TCR was sampled from a woman aged 25 to 39 with Graves' ophthalmopathy. The CDR3 region is CASSQDVASKPFNYGYTF. The CDR3 DNA sequence: TGTGCCAGCAGCCAAGATGTGGCCAGCAAACCTTTTAACTATGGCTACACCTTC.